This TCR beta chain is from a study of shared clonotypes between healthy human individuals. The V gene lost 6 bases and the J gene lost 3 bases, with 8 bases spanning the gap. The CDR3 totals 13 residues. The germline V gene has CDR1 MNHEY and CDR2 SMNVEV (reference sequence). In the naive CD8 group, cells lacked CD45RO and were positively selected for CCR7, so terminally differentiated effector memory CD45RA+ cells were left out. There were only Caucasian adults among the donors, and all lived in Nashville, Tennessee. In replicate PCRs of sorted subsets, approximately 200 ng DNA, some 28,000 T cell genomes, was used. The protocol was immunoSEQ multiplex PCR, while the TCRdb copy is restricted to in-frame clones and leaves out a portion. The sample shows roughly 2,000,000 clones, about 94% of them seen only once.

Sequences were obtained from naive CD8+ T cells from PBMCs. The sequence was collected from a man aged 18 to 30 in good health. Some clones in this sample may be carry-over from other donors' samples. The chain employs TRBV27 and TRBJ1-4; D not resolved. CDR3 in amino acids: CASSQLSNEKLFF. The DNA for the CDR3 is TGTGCCAGCAGCCAGCTATCTAATGAAAAACTGTTTTTT.